This T cell receptor beta chain was retrieved from a study of blood T cell repertoires in COVID-19. Study-wide context: COVID-19 samples collected from the United States, Italy and Spain covered acute and convalescent phases. PBMCs, B-cell-depleted T cells, or T cells provided the cDNA or gDNA that made up the material.

CDR1 and CDR2 from the germline V gene are MNHNY and SVGAGI (reference sequence). CDR3 length: 17 amino acids. Trimming left V 5 bases short and J 4 bases short, with 22 bases between. Produced via immunoSEQ multiplex PCR; TCRdb's table is partial and in-frame only. The sample has fewer than 500,000 clones; around nine tenths are singletons. The chain joins TRBV6-6 to TRBJ2-3; a possible D gene is TRBD2 (7 bases). This TCR derives from a woman in her twenties or thirties with acute or convalescent COVID-19. The sample taken for sequencing was peripheral blood. In DNA, the CDR3 is TGTGCCAGCAGTCCACCCTCATGGGGGGGGCTCTCAGATACGCAGTATTTT. Encoded protein: CASSPPSWGGLSDTQYF.